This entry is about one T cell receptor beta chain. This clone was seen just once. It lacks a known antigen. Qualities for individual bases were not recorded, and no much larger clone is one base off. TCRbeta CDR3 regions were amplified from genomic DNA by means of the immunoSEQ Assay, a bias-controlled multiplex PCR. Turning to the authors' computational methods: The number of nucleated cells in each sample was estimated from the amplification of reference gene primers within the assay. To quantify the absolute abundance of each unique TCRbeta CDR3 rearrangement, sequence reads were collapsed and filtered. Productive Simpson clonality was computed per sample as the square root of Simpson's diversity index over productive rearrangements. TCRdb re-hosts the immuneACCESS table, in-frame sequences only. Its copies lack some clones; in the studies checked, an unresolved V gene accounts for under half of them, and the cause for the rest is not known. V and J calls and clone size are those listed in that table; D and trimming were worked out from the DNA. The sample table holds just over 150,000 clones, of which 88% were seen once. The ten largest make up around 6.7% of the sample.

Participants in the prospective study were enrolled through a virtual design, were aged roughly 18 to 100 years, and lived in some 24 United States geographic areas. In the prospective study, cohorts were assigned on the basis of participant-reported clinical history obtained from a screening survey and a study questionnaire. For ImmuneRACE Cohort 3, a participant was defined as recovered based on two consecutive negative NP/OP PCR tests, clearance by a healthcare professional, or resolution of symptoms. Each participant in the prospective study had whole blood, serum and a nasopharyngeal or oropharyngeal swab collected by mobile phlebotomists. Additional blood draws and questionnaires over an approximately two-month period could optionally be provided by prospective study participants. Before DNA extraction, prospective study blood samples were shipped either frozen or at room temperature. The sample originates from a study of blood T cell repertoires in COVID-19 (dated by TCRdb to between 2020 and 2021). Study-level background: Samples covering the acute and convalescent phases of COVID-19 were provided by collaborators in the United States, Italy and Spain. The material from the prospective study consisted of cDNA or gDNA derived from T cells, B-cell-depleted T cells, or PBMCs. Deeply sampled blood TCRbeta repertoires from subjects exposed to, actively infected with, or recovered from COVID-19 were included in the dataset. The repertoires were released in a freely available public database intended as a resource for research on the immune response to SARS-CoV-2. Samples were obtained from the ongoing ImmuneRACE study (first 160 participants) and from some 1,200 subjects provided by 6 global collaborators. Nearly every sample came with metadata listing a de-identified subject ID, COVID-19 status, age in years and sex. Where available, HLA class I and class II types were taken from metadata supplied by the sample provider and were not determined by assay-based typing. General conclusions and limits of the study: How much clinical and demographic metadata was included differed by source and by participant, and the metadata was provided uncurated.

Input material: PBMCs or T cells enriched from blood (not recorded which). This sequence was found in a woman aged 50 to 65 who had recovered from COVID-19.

The sequenced DNA: TGTGCCAGCAGCCCATGGGGGCGGGGGGGCCGTGATACGCAGTATTTT. Its translation is CASSPWGRGGRDTQYF. The V gene is TRBV7-2 and the J gene is TRBJ2-3, with TRBD2 matching 9 junction bases. Sequences SGHTA (CDR1) and FQGNSA (CDR2) are obtained from the germline V gene. The CDR3 has 16 amino acids, counting the end cysteine and phenylalanine. Only CDR3 DNA remains: 48 bases, in frame from the first base. Germline trimming: 5 bases from V, 6 bases from J; junction bases outside gene matches: 12.